Following are 25 T cell receptor beta chains from one sample sequenced in a study of siplizumab effects on memory and regulatory T cells. Libraries were prepared by immunoSEQ multiplex PCR; TCRdb keeps only in-frame clonotypes and omits some of them. The sample consists of more than 70,000 clones, over 90% of them appearing once. The sequencing sample was made of CD8+ T cells sorted from blood. The receptors derive from a human donor in good health.

The rearrangement links TRBV28 to TRBJ2-7; 14 bases agree with TRBD2. Germline assignment: CDR1 MDHEN and CDR2 SYDVKM. Unmatched junction bases numbered 28, after V lost 4 bases and J lost 5 bases. The CDR3 length is 23 residues. The CDR3 region has the DNA TGTGCCAGCAGTTCGCCAGACGGATACCCGGGACTAGCGGGAGATAAGCTTGTGAACGAGCAGTACTTC. This translates into CASSSPDGYPGLAGDKLVNEQYF.

The CDR3 DNA follows: TGTGCCAGCAGTGGTTCCCACGAGCAGTACTTC. Amino acid sequence: CASSGSHEQYF. The genes are TRBV27 and TRBJ2-7; the D is unclear. V lost 5 bases and J lost 5, with 7 bases in between. Germline values: CDR1 MNHEY, CDR2 SMNVEV (reference sequence). The CDR3 has 11 amino acids.

The rearrangement uses TRBV28 and TRBJ2-1; D uncertain. V was clipped by 7 bases and J by 1 base, with 20 bases between them. The CDR3 has 17 amino acids. Germline loops: CDR1 MDHEN, CDR2 SYDVKM. The CDR3 here is CASTAAVRDISYNEQFF. The CDR3 region has the DNA TGTGCCAGCACCGCCGCGGTTAGGGATATTTCCTACAATGAGCAGTTCTTC.

The chain links TRBV7-9 to TRBJ2-1; D not certain. Looked up from germline, CDR1 is SEHNR and CDR2 is FQNEAQ (reference sequence). The CDR3 totals 11 residues. V gave up 6 bases and J gave up 8 bases, with 8 bases separating them. CDR3 nucleotides: TGTGCCAGCAGGCAACAATATGAGCAGTTCTTC. Protein: CASRQQYEQFF.

The rearrangement uses TRBV6-6 and TRBJ2-1; possible D gene TRBD2, 5 bases. Germline V gives CDR1 MNHNY, CDR2 SVGAGI (reference sequence). The CDR3 contains 13 residues. Between the trimmed V and J ends, which lost 2 bases and 6 bases, there was a span of 8 bases. The CDR3 region has the DNA TGTGCCAGCAGTTACACCGAGGGCAATGAGCAGTTCTTC. Its translation is CASSYTEGNEQFF.

V and J are TRBV19 and TRBJ2-7; D gene uncertain. V gave up 11 bases and J gave up 4 bases, with 6 bases separating them. CDR3 length: 9 residues. Germline V CDR1 and CDR2: LNHDA, SQIVND (reference sequence). The CDR3 DNA follows: TGTGCCGGCTCATACGAGCAGTACTTC. It is translated as CAGSYEQYF. The full variable domain, rest sourced from reference TRBV19 and TRBJ2-7, is DGGITQSPKYLFRKEGQNVTLSCEQNLNHDAMYWYRQDPGQGLRLIYYSQIVNDFQKGDIAEGYSVSREKKESFPLTVTSAQKNPTAFYLCAGSYEQYFGPGTRLTVT.

The chain joins TRBV7-2 to TRBJ2-2; 11 bases match TRBD1. CDR3 length: 19 amino acids. CDR1 is SGHTA and CDR2 is FQGNSA in the germline V gene. After removal of 5 bases from V and 5 bases from J, the junction contained 16 bases not matched to a gene. In DNA, the CDR3 is TGTGCCAGCAGCCCCCGAGGAAATTTTGGGACAGGGGGGACCGGGGAGCTGTTTTTT. Its protein product is CASSPRGNFGTGGTGELFF.

This chain uses TRBV7-9 with TRBJ1-4; the D gene is possibly TRBD1 (5 bases). V was clipped by 5 bases and J by 6 bases, with 13 bases between them. CDR3 size: 14 residues. Germline values: CDR1 SEHNR, CDR2 FQNEAQ (reference sequence). For the CDR3, the DNA is TGTGCCAGCAGCCGAGGGGCGGGTTATGAAAAACTGTTTTTT. This translates into CASSRGAGYEKLFF. Together with reference TRBV7-9 and TRBJ1-4, the CDR3 gives the full variable domain: DTGVSQNPRHKITKRGQNVTFRCDPISEHNRLYWYRQTLGQGPEFLTYFQNEAQLEKSRLLSDRFSAERPKGSFSTLEIQRTEQGDSAMYLCASSRGAGYEKLFFGSGTQLSVL.

The chain employs TRBV2 and TRBJ2-7; TRBD2 matches 7 bases. The CDR3 runs to 16 residues. Trimming removed 7 bases from V and 2 bases from J; junction bases left unmatched: 14. Germline CDR1 reads SNHLY; CDR2 reads FYNNEI. DNA of the CDR3: TGTGCCAGCATCGCCCTGGGGACGGGACTACCCTACGAGCAGTACTTC. The encoded protein is CASIALGTGLPYEQYF.

The V and J genes are TRBV5-1 and TRBJ2-7; weak D call: TRBD1 (6 bases). Germline loops: CDR1 SGHRS, CDR2 YFSETQ. Trimming stripped 0 bases from V and 2 bases from J, with 18 bases between. CDR3 size: 17 residues. The CDR3 loop is CASSLVRGSGITYEQYF. As DNA, the CDR3 is TGCGCCAGCAGCTTGGTCAGGGGCAGCGGTATTACCTACGAGCAGTACTTC.

The J gene is TRBJ2-7, the V gene TRBV27, with a weak D call TRBD1 (5 bases). The CDR3 contains 17 residues. Trimming stripped 4 bases from V and 2 bases from J, with 21 bases between. CDR1 and CDR2 (germline): MNHEY, SMNVEV (reference sequence). The CDR3 nucleotides are TGTGCCAGCAGTTCGTCGGCAGGGCCCCTTGATACCTACGAGCAGTACTTC. Amino acid sequence: CASSSSAGPLDTYEQYF.

As regards this clone: Within the sample, other DNA sequences also encode this same CDR3. The V and J genes are TRBV19 and TRBJ1-1; D unclear. This CDR3 spans 12 amino acids. Germline V lookup: CDR1 LNHDA, CDR2 SQIVND (reference sequence). The V end lost 3 bases, the J end lost 5 bases, and 7 bases lay between the germline ends. The CDR3: CASSIGRTEAFF. DNA of the CDR3: TGTGCCAGTAGTATCGGGCGAACTGAAGCTTTCTTT.

V and J are TRBV6-6 and TRBJ1-4; a possible D gene is TRBD1 (5 bases). Germline lookup yields CDR1 MNHNY and CDR2 SVGAGI (reference sequence). Trimming left V 6 bases short and J 1 base short, with 12 bases between. This CDR3 spans 15 amino acids. The CDR3 DNA reads TGTGCCAGCAGCCACGAGACAGAAACTAATGAAAAACTGTTTTTT. It encodes CASSHETETNEKLFF.

The chain joins TRBV2 to TRBJ2-7, with 8 bases aligning to TRBD2. In germline, CDR1 is SNHLY, CDR2 FYNNEI. CDR3 size: 15 residues. J lost 5 bases, V lost 2 bases, and 8 bases had no gene match. CDR3 DNA sequence: TGTGCCAGCAGTGAAAATCTCGGGGGGGGCGACGAGCAGTACTTC. It yields the protein CASSENLGGGDEQYF.

This chain joins TRBV5-1 and TRBJ2-1; 8 positions match TRBD1. Germline CDR1 is SGHRS and CDR2 is YFSETQ. V lost 0 bases and J lost 5; bases outside the gene matches: 7. The CDR3 is 16 amino acids. The CDR3: CASSLEGTGSHNEQFF. Here the CDR3 DNA reads TGCGCCAGCAGCTTGGAAGGGACAGGATCCCACAATGAGCAGTTCTTC.

This chain joins TRBV10-1 and TRBJ2-1; D call uncertain. Germline CDR1 WNHNN, CDR2 SYGVQD (reference sequence). CDR3 length equals 13 residues. V lost 3 bases to trimming and J lost 5 bases, with 8 bases between them. CDR3 bases: TGCGCCAGCAGTGATTTGGGGAACAATGAGCAGTTCTTC. It encodes CASSDLGNNEQFF.

V and J are TRBV4-1 and TRBJ1-6, with TRBD1 as a possible D gene (5 bases). CDR1 and CDR2 from the germline V gene are MGHRA and YSYEKL. Trimming removed 0 bases from V and 12 bases from J, with 15 bases in between. The CDR3 consists of 15 residues. As DNA, the CDR3 is TGCGCCAGCAGCCAAGAGTTACGGGGGGTGGAACCCCTCCACTTT. Translation gives CASSQELRGVEPLHF.

The sample holds one count of this clone. V usage is TRBV28 and J usage is TRBJ2-4; 9 bases align to TRBD1. The V gene's germline CDR1 is MDHEN and CDR2 SYDVKM. After removal of 5 bases from V and 8 bases from J, the junction contained 16 bases not matched to a gene. This CDR3 contains 17 residues. This chain's CDR3 is CASSPTPGTGYGDIQYF. CDR3 nucleotide sequence: TGTGCCAGCAGTCCGACACCCGGGACAGGGTATGGCGACATTCAGTACTTC. Looking up the rest from reference TRBV28 and TRBJ2-4 gives the full variable domain: DVKVTQSSRYLVKRTGEKVFLECVQDMDHENMFWYRQDPGLGLRLIYFSYDVKMKEKGDIPEGYSVSREKKERFSLILESASTNQTSMYLCASSPTPGTGYGDIQYFGAGTRLSVL.

The rearrangement links TRBV25-1 to TRBJ1-1; D unclear. Trimming shortened V by 4 bases and J by 5 bases, and 5 bases separated the two germline ends. Germline loops: CDR1 MGHDK, CDR2 SYGVNS. This CDR3 spans 11 amino acids. For the CDR3, the DNA is TGTGCCAGCAGTGTTCTGACTGAAGCTTTCTTT. Translation: CASSVLTEAFF. Full variable domain (remainder filled in from reference TRBV25-1 and TRBJ1-1): EADIYQTPRYLVIGTGKKITLECSQTMGHDKMYWYQQDPGMELHLIHYSYGVNSTEKGDLSSESTVSRIRTEHFPLTLESARPSHTSQYLCASSVLTEAFFGQGTRLTVV.

V and J are TRBV4-1 and TRBJ2-7, with 7 positions matching TRBD1. J lost 3 bases, V lost 1 base, and 6 bases had no gene match. Germline lookup yields CDR1 MGHRA and CDR2 YSYEKL. This CDR3 spans 15 amino acids. CDR3 bases: TGCGCCAGCAGCCAAGGACAGGGCCTAAACTACGAGCAGTACTTC. Translation: CASSQGQGLNYEQYF.

The V gene is TRBV7-8, the J gene TRBJ2-7, with no clear D. CDR3 length: 13 residues. Trimming took off 0 bases at V and 3 bases at J, with 6 bases between the two ends. Germline V gives CDR1 SGHVS, CDR2 FQNEAQ. CDR3 loop: CASSLAVNYEQYF. In nucleotides, the CDR3 is TGTGCCAGCAGCTTAGCGGTAAACTACGAGCAGTACTTC.

The chain is built from TRBV6-1 and TRBJ1-2; 7 bases align to TRBD1. This CDR3 has 13 amino acids. Trimming at V came to 6 bases and at J to 0 bases, leaving 1 base not matched to a gene. Germline loops: CDR1 MNHNS, CDR2 SASEGT. The CDR3 bases are TGTGCCAGCAGCGGGACAGCTAACTATGGCTACACCTTC. Its translation: CASSGTANYGYTF.

V is TRBV19 and J is TRBJ2-7, with TRBD1 as a possible D gene (6 bases). V was shortened by 3 bases and J by 3 bases, with 12 bases between the two germline ends. The CDR3 covers 14 residues. Germline V lookup: CDR1 LNHDA, CDR2 SQIVND (reference sequence). CDR3 coding DNA: TGTGCCAGTAGTATTCGGGACACCTACTACGAGCAGTACTTC. It yields the protein CASSIRDTYYEQYF.

The V and J genes are TRBV9 and TRBJ1-2, with D hard to call. Between the trimmed V and J ends, which lost 4 bases and 2 bases, there was a span of 21 bases. This CDR3 has 17 amino acids. Germline CDR1 reads SGDLS; CDR2 reads YYNGEE. CDR3 nucleotide sequence: TGTGCCAGCAGCCCTCTCCCCCTAAGAGAGGCCAACTATGGCTACACCTTC. It encodes CASSPLPLREANYGYTF.

The chain uses TRBV9 and TRBJ1-5; a possible D gene is TRBD1 (5 bases). This CDR3 has 14 amino acids. Trimming stripped 4 bases from V and 1 base from J, with 9 bases between. Germline CDR1 reads SGDLS; CDR2 reads YYNGEE. The CDR3 loop reads CASSPGSSNQPQHF. The CDR3 DNA reads TGTGCCAGCAGCCCAGGGTCCAGCAATCAGCCCCAGCATTTT.